This TCR beta chain derives from a study of PD-1 blockade in classical Hodgkin lymphoma. Germline V gene data show CDR1 as SEHNR and CDR2 as FQNEAQ (reference sequence). V was clipped by 5 bases and J by 8 bases, with 15 bases between them. CDR3 length equals 13 residues. Study conclusions and caveats: Newly diagnosed patients reportedly had lower baseline TCR diversity than healthy donors. Nivolumab initiated under 1 year post-ASCT led to patient exclusion.

Sample time point: cycle 4 day 1 (C4D1), after five to seven weeks of nivolumab. No patient escaped relapse after autologous stem cell transplantation, and brentuximab vedotin exposure varied. Repertoires were generated with immunoSEQ multiplex PCR, while TCRdb's copy carries only in-frame clones and drops some. In the table there are approximately 65,000 clones, roughly 92% of which are singletons. Remarks on this clone: Its antigen is unidentified.

The V and J genes are TRBV7-9 and TRBJ1-2; D is unclear. The receptor comes from a human donor with classical Hodgkin lymphoma. The starting material was peripheral blood mononuclear cells (PBMCs), obtained before the fourth cycle of nivolumab. In DNA, the CDR3 is TGTGCCAGCAGCCAGAACAGCAATCGCGGCTACACCTTC. Translated: CASSQNSNRGYTF.